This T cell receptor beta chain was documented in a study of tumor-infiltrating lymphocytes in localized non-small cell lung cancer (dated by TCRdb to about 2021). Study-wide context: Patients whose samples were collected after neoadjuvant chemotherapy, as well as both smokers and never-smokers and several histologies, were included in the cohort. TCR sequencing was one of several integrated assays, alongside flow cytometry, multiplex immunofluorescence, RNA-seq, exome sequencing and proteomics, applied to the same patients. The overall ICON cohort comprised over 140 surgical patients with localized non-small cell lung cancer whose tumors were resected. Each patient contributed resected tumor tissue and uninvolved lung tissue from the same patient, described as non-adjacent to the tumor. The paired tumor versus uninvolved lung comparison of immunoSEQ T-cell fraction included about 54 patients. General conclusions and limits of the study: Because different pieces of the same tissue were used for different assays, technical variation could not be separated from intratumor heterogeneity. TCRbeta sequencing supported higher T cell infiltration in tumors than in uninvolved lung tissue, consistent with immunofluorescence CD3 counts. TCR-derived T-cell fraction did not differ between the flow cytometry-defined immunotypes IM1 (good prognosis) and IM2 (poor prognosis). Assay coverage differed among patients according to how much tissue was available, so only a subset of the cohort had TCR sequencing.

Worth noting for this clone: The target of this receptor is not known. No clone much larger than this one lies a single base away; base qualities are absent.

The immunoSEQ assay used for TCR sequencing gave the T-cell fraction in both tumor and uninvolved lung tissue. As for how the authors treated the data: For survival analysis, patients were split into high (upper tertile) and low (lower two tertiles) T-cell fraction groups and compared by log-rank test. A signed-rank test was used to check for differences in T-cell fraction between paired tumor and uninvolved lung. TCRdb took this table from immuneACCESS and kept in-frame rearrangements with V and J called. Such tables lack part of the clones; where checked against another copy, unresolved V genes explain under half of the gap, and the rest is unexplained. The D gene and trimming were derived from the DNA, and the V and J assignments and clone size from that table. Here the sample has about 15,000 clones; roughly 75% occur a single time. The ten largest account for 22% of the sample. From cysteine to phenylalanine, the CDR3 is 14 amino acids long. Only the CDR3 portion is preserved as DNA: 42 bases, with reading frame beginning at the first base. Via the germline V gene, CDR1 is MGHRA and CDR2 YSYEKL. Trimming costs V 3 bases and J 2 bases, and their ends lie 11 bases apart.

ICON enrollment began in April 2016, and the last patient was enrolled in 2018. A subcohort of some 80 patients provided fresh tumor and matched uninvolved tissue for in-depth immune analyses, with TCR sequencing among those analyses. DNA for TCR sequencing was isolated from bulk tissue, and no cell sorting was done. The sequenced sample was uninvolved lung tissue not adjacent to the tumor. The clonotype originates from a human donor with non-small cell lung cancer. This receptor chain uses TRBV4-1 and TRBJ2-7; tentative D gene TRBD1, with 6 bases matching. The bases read TGCGCCAGCAGCCAGGGGGCAATGACCTACGAGCAGTACTTC. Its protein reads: CASSQGAMTYEQYF.